This TCR beta chain was obtained from a study of cytomegalovirus exposure and HLA in healthy donors. Study-wide context: As an earlier analysis found, 150 million to 200 million T cells yielded 100 million to 130 million unique TCR beta sequences. General observations from the study: In a later analysis, common viral pathogens appeared linked to several of the most significant clusters. V- and J-gene trimming of TCR beta was linked (in a later analysis) to a missense DCLRE1C variant. In a later analysis, an Asian-associated ancestry cluster reportedly showed fewer N-insertions than the roughly 710-donor mean.

13 Jbeta primers and 60 Vbeta primers were used for the PCR. Measured with immunoSEQ multiplex PCR; TCRdb has only the in-frame clones, and not every one. The table shows 120,000 to 150,000 clones, with about four fifths occurring only once. Comments on this clone: Its specificity is unknown.

Sequencing was carried out using PBMCs. This clonotype originated in a male donor in good health and CMV-seronegative.

CDR3 DNA sequence: TGTGCCAGCAGTGAAAGCCGGAGGGGGCGCCGCGAGCAGTACTTC. It encodes CASSESRRGRREQYF. This chain links TRBV25-1 with TRBJ2-7; D may be TRBD1 (7 bases). Germline V gene lookup returns CDR1 MGHDK and CDR2 SYGVNS. The V end was cut by 2 bases, the J end by 6 bases, with 17 bases between. CDR3 size: 15 residues.